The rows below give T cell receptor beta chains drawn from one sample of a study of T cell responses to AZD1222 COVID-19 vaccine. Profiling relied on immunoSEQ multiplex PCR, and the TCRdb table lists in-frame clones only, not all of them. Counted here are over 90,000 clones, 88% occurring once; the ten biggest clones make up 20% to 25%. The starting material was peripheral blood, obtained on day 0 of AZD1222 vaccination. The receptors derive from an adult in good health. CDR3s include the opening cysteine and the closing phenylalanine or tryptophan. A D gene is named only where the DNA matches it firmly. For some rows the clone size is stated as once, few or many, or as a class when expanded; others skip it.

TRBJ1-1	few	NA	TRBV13	CASSLTRVTRMNTEAFF	TGTGCCAGCAGCTTAACCCGAGTGACTAGAATGAACACTGAAGCTTTCTTT
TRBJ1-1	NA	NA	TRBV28	CASSSPGRYGAFF	TGTGCCAGCAGCTCCCCAGGGCGGTATGGAGCTTTCTTT
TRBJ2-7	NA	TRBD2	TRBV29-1	CSVDSSGSPYEQYF	TGCAGCGTTGATTCTAGCGGGAGTCCCTACGAGCAGTACTTC
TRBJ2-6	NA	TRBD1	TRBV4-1	CASSHRTGTGANVLTF	TGCGCCAGCAGCCATCGGACAGGGACTGGGGCCAACGTCCTGACTTTC
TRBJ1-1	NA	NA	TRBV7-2	CASNQGGVNTEAFF	TGTGCCAGCAACCAAGGAGGGGTGAACACTGAAGCTTTCTTT
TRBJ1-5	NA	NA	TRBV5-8	CASSLVHSNQPQHF	TGTGCCAGCAGCTTGGTTCATAGCAATCAGCCCCAGCATTTT
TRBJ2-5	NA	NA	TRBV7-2	CASTPAVGGQETQYF	TGTGCCAGCACCCCGGCGGTAGGGGGTCAAGAGACCCAGTACTTC
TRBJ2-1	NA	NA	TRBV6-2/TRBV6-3	CASSQLNEQFF	TGTGCCAGCAGTCAACTCAATGAGCAGTTCTTC
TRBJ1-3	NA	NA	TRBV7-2	CASSPTASGNTIYF	TGTGCCAGCAGCCCGACGGCCTCTGGAAACACCATATATTTT
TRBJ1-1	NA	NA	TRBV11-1	CASSLVQGFYTEAFF	TGTGCCAGCAGCTTAGTTCAGGGGTTCTACACTGAAGCTTTCTTT
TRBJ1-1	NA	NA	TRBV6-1	CASSEQGRMNTEAFF	TGTGCCAGCAGTGAACAGGGGAGGATGAACACTGAAGCTTTCTTT
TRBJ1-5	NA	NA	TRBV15	CATSSPGRGGNQPQHF	TGTGCCACCAGCAGCCCCGGGAGGGGTGGCAATCAGCCCCAGCATTTT
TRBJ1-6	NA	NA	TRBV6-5	CASSPSSYNSPLHF	TGTGCCAGCAGCCCGAGCTCCTATAATTCACCCCTCCACTTT
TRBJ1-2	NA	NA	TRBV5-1	CASQKDSSSYGYTF	TGCGCCAGCCAAAAGGACAGCTCCTCCTATGGCTACACCTTC
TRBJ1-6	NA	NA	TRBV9	CASSAGEENSPLHF	TGTGCCAGCAGCGCCGGAGAGGAGAATTCACCCCTCCACTTT
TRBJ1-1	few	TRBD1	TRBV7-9	CASSLTGGTEAFF	TGTGCCAGCAGCTTAACAGGGGGCACTGAAGCTTTCTTT
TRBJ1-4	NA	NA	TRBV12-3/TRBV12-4	CASSLGEKLFF	TGTGCCAGCAGTTTGGGTGAAAAACTGTTTTTT
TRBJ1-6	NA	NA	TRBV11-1	CASSLPGKNNSPLHF	TGTGCCAGCAGCTTACCGGGAAAAAATAATTCACCCCTCCACTTT
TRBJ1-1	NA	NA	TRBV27	CASSSSSHAEAFF	TGTGCCAGCAGTTCATCCTCGCATGCTGAAGCTTTCTTT
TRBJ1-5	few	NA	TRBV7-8	CASSWADRGQPQHF	TGTGCCAGCAGCTGGGCGGATCGAGGTCAGCCCCAGCATTTT
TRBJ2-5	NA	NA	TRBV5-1	CASSLVQGQETQYF	TGCGCCAGCAGCTTGGTGCAGGGGCAAGAGACCCAGTACTTC
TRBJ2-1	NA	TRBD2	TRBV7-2	CASSLALAGGASYNEQFF	TGTGCCAGCAGCTTAGCGTTGGCGGGAGGGGCATCCTACAATGAGCAGTTCTTC
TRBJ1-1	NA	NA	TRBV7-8	CASSLASWGGTEAFF	TGTGCCAGCAGCTTAGCGTCGTGGGGGGGAACTGAAGCTTTCTTT
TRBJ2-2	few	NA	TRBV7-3	CASSSDTGELFF	TGTGCCAGCAGCTCAGACACCGGGGAGCTGTTTTTT
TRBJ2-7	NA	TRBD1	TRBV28	CASRTGQGAYEQYF	TGTGCCAGCAGAACCGGACAGGGGGCCTACGAGCAGTACTTC
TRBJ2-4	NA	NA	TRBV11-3	CASSLDPKNIQYF	TGTGCCAGCAGCTTAGATCCCAAAAACATTCAGTACTTC
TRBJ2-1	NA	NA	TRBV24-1	CATSPLLANNEQFF	TGTGCCACCAGTCCTCTTCTAGCAAACAATGAGCAGTTCTTC
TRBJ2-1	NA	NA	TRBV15	CATSPEGAPRRFF	TGTGCCACCAGCCCCGAAGGGGCCCCAAGGCGGTTCTTC
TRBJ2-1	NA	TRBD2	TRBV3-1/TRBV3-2	CASSQVTSGNLNEQFF	TGTGCCAGCAGCCAAGTTACTAGCGGGAACCTCAATGAGCAGTTCTTC
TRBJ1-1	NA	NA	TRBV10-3	CAISVKNTEAFF	TGTGCCATCAGTGTTAAGAACACTGAAGCTTTCTTT
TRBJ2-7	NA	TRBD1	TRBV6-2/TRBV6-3	CASSHNLGQGIYEQYF	TGTGCCAGCAGTCACAATCTCGGACAGGGGATCTACGAGCAGTACTTC
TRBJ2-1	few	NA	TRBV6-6	CASSYSSNEQFF	TGTGCCAGCAGTTACTCTTCCAATGAGCAGTTCTTC
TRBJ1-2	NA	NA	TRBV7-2	CASSATNPPNYGYTF	TGTGCCAGCAGCGCCACAAACCCACCCAACTATGGCTACACCTTC
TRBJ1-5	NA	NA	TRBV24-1	CATSDLDRNQPQHF	TGTGCCACCAGTGATTTGGACAGAAATCAGCCCCAGCATTTT
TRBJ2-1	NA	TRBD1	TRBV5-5	CASSSHRQGAAEQFF	TGTGCCAGCAGCTCCCATCGGCAGGGGGCCGCTGAGCAGTTCTTC
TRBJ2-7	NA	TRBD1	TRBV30	CAWSVQQGAVEQYF	TGTGCCTGGAGTGTACAACAGGGGGCAGTGGAGCAGTACTTC
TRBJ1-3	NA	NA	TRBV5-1	CASSLLAGSGNTIYF	TGCGCCAGCAGCTTGTTGGCGGGTTCTGGAAACACCATATATTTT
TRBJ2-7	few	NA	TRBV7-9	CASSLADGYEQYF	TGTGCCAGCAGCTTAGCTGACGGTTACGAGCAGTACTTC
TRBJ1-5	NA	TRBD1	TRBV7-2	CASSPGGGFGQPQHF	TGTGCCAGCAGCCCAGGGGGCGGATTCGGTCAGCCCCAGCATTTT
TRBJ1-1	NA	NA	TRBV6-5	CASSYLQGNTEAFF	TGTGCCAGCAGTTATTTACAGGGGAACACTGAAGCTTTCTTT
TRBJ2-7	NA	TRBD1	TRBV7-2	CASSSAGTGAYEQYF	TGTGCCAGCAGTTCCGCCGGGACAGGGGCCTACGAGCAGTACTTC
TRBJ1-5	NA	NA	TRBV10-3	CAISAGDNQPQHF	TGTGCCATCAGTGCAGGGGACAATCAGCCCCAGCATTTT
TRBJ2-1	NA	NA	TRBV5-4	CASSGMTSGAHNEQFF	TGTGCCAGCAGCGGCATGACTAGTGGGGCCCACAATGAGCAGTTCTTC
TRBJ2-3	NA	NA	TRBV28	CASSLIDTQYF	TGTGCCAGCAGTTTAATTGATACGCAGTATTTT
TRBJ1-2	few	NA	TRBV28	CASRGPGGYTF	TGTGCCAGCAGGGGCCCCGGTGGCTACACCTTC
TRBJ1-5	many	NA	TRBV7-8	CASRPSGVNQPQHF	TGTGCCAGCAGGCCGTCGGGCGTCAATCAGCCCCAGCATTTT
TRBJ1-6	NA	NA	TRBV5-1	CASSFQGANNSPLHF	TGCGCCAGCAGCTTCCAGGGAGCGAATAATTCACCCCTCCACTTT
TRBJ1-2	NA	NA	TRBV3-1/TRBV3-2	CASSQDAGFYGYTF	TGTGCCAGCAGCCAAGATGCTGGATTCTATGGCTACACCTTC
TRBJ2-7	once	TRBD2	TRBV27	CASRFYTGGLAGERYEQYF	TGTGCCAGCAGATTTTACACAGGGGGGCTAGCGGGAGAACGCTACGAGCAGTACTTC
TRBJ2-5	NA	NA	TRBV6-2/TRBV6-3	CASSKRRETQYF	TGTGCCAGCAGTAAACGGCGAGAGACCCAGTACTTC
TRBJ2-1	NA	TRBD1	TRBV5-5	CASSLGTETNNEQFF	TGTGCCAGCAGCCTCGGGACAGAAACAAACAATGAGCAGTTCTTC
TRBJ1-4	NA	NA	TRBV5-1	CASSGGVGNEKLFF	TGCGCCAGCAGTGGGGGCGTCGGTAATGAAAAACTGTTTTTT
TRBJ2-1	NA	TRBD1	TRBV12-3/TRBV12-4	CASMGQGVGEQFF	TGTGCCAGCATGGGACAGGGGGTAGGTGAGCAGTTCTTC
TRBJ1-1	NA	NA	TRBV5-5	CASSLNGGGTEAFF	TGTGCCAGCAGCTTGAATGGCGGGGGCACTGAAGCTTTCTTT
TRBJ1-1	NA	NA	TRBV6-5	CASSLTENTEAFF	TGTGCCAGCAGTTTGACAGAGAACACTGAAGCTTTCTTT